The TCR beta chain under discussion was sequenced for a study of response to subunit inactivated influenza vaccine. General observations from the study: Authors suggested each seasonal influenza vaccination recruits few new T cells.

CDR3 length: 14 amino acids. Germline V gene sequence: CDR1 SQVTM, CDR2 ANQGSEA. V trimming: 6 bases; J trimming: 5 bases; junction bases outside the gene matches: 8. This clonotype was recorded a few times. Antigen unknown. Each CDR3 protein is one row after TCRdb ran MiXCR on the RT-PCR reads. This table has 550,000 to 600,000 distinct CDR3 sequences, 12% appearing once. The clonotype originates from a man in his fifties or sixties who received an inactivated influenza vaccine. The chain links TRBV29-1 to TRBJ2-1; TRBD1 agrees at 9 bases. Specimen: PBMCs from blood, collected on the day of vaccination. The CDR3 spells CSVRRTGVHNEQFF. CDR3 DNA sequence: TGCAGCGTCCGGCGGACAGGGGTTCACAATGAGCAGTTCTTC.